A selection of T cell receptor beta chains follows, all from one sample in a study of response to subunit inactivated influenza vaccine. TCRdb analysed the RT-PCR reads with MiXCR anew, one entry per CDR3 protein. Of around 480,000 distinct CDR3 sequences listed, 16% are singletons. The sequenced sample was CD4+ T cells sorted from PBMCs, obtained less than 25 months after vaccination. Receptors were obtained from a man in his fifties or sixties who received an inactivated influenza vaccine. Both conserved end residues are part of each CDR3. The D gene is left open where the match is weak. The size of a clone is reported for some rows only, either as once, few or many, or as a class for expanded clones.

TRBJ2-5	TRBV18	NA	TRBD1	14	CASSSMTGEETQYF	TGTGCCAGCTCATCCATGACAGGGGAAGAGACCCAGTACTTC
TRBJ2-1	TRBV14	many	NA	13	CASSQELRGRLFF	TGTGCCAGCAGCCAAGAATTAAGAGGGCGTTTGTTCTTC
TRBJ2-7	TRBV29-1	NA	TRBD1	13	CSAGDRGPYEQYF	TGCAGCGCCGGGGACAGGGGTCCGTACGAGCAGTACTTC
TRBJ1-1	TRBV7-9	many	NA	14	CASTGRSRNTEAFF	TGTGCCAGCACGGGGAGGAGCAGGAACACTGAAGCTTTCTTT
TRBJ2-7	TRBV28	few	TRBD2	13	CASKREGLYEQYF	TGTGCCAGCAAACGGGAGGGCCTGTACGAGCAGTACTTC
TRBJ1-5	TRBV20-1	many	TRBD1	13	CSAQTGGDQPQHF	TGCAGTGCTCAGACAGGGGGCGATCAGCCCCAGCATTTT
TRBJ2-5	TRBV12-3/TRBV12-4	NA	NA	16	CASSPIQGSDRETQYF	TGTGCCAGCAGTCCAATTCAGGGGTCGGATCGTGAGACCCAGTACTTC
TRBJ2-7	TRBV4-3	few	TRBD2	17	CASSQAVPSGHSYEQYF	TGCGCCAGCAGCCAAGCTGTTCCTAGCGGGCACTCCTACGAGCAGTACTTC
TRBJ2-7	TRBV12-3/TRBV12-4	many	TRBD2	15	CASSSTSGSPREQYF	TGTGCCAGCAGTTCGACTAGCGGGTCCCCTAGAGAGCAGTACTTC
TRBJ1-2	TRBV7-9	many	NA	14	CASSDRDGNYGYTF	TGTGCCAGCAGCGACCGGGACGGTAACTATGGCTACACCTTC
TRBJ1-1	TRBV2	few	TRBD1	13	CASRQGGNTEAFF	TGTGCCAGCAGACAGGGGGGTAACACTGAAGCTTTCTTT
TRBJ1-5	TRBV2	many	NA	13	CASMRDTNQPQHF	TGTGCCAGCATGCGGGACACCAATCAGCCCCAGCATTTT
TRBJ2-3	TRBV15	few	TRBD2	18	CATSRDPASGGVADTQYF	TGTGCCACCAGCAGAGATCCAGCTAGCGGGGGAGTGGCAGATACGCAGTATTTT
TRBJ2-7	TRBV5-1	NA	NA	13	CASSLEGVSRQYF	TGCGCCAGCAGCTTGGAGGGGGTTTCGCGGCAGTACTTC
TRBJ2-1	TRBV6-1	NA	NA	14	CASRDSSSYNEQFF	TGTGCCAGCAGGGACAGTAGCTCCTACAATGAGCAGTTCTTC
TRBJ2-7	TRBV12-3/TRBV12-4	NA	NA	15	CASKDSFGRSYEQYF	TGTGCCAGCAAAGACTCCTTCGGACGGAGCTACGAGCAGTACTTC
TRBJ2-3	TRBV7-2	few	NA	15	CASSLSRSPQGTQYF	TGTGCCAGCAGCCTATCTAGGTCCCCACAGGGTACGCAGTATTTT
TRBJ2-5	TRBV20-1	few	TRBD2	13	CSARLAGGETQYF	TGCAGTGCTAGACTAGCGGGGGGGGAGACCCAGTACTTC
TRBJ2-5	TRBV29-1	NA	NA	13	CSVIRGSQETQYF	TGCAGCGTTATCCGAGGGAGTCAAGAGACCCAGTACTTC
TRBJ1-6	TRBV5-1	few	NA	14	CASSPSGPDSPLHF	TGCGCCAGCAGCCCCTCGGGCCCGGATTCACCCCTCCACTTT
TRBJ1-1	TRBV5-1	NA	TRBD1	14	CASSIGQGWTEAFF	TGCGCCAGCAGCATAGGACAGGGGTGGACTGAAGCTTTCTTT
TRBJ2-1	TRBV29-1	many	TRBD2	15	CSVSFTSGGDNEQFF	TGCAGCGTTAGTTTCACTAGCGGGGGGGACAATGAGCAGTTCTTC
TRBJ1-2	TRBV7-9	NA	TRBD1	14	CASSADRVIYGYTF	TGTGCCAGCAGCGCAGACAGGGTGATCTATGGCTACACCTTC
TRBJ2-1	TRBV4-3	NA	TRBD2	18	CASSQWTSGASSYNEQFF	TGCGCCAGCAGCCAATGGACTAGCGGGGCGAGCTCCTACAATGAGCAGTTCTTC
TRBJ2-1	TRBV5-1	few	NA	14	CASSLQPGTNEQFF	TGCGCCAGCAGCTTGCAACCGGGGACCAATGAGCAGTTCTTC
TRBJ1-4	TRBV7-9	few	NA	14	CASFSGPTNEKLFF	TGTGCCAGCTTCAGTGGACCAACTAATGAAAAACTGTTTTTT
TRBJ1-4	TRBV4-3	few	NA	14	CASTPSVGAQKLFF	TGCGCCAGCACCCCAAGTGTGGGTGCGCAGAAACTGTTTTTT
TRBJ2-7	TRBV21-1	NA	NA	15	CASSTQPARAEAQYF	TGTGCCAGCAGCACCCAGCCGGCCAGGGCGGAGGCGCAGTACTTC
TRBJ1-1	TRBV4-3	NA	NA	13	CASSQDFRVEAFF	TGCGCCAGCAGCCAAGATTTCAGGGTTGAAGCTTTCTTT
TRBJ2-1	TRBV25-1	NA	TRBD2	15	CASSQSGEQRNEQFF	TGTGCCAGCAGTCAAAGCGGGGAACAACGCAATGAGCAGTTCTTC
TRBJ1-2	TRBV10-3	NA	TRBD1	14	CAISETDRVRGYTF	TGTGCCATCAGTGAGACGGACAGGGTTCGTGGCTACACCTTC
TRBJ1-6	TRBV7-8	few	NA	15	CASSLEGGLGSSLHF	TGTGCCAGCAGCTTAGAGGGCGGCCTAGGGAGTTCCCTCCACTTT
TRBJ2-1	TRBV5-1	NA	NA	12	CASSAGAYEQFF	TGCGCCAGCAGCGCCGGGGCTTATGAGCAGTTCTTC
TRBJ1-1	TRBV6-4	NA	NA	13	CASSERLNTEAFF	TGTGCCAGCAGTGAGAGGCTGAACACTGAAGCTTTCTTT
TRBJ2-3	TRBV20-1	NA	NA	15	CSARDFNGGIDTQYF	TGCAGTGCTAGAGATTTTAACGGGGGTATAGATACGCAGTATTTT
TRBJ2-2	TRBV6-1	NA	NA	13	CASTQGNTGELFF	TGTGCCAGCACCCAGGGTAACACCGGGGAGCTGTTTTTT
TRBJ1-6	TRBV27	NA	NA	16	CASSSPWPSINSPLHF	TGTGCCAGCAGTTCGCCGTGGCCAAGTATTAATTCACCCCTCCACTTT
TRBJ2-5	TRBV11-2	NA	TRBD2	14	CASSPFLAGETQYF	TGTGCCAGCAGCCCGTTTCTAGCGGGAGAGACCCAGTACTTC
TRBJ2-1	TRBV15	few	TRBD2	15	CATSRGELAGGVQFF	TGTGCCACCAGCAGAGGTGAACTAGCGGGGGGCGTCCAGTTCTTC
TRBJ2-5	TRBV29-1	few	TRBD1	15	CSVEEPTGSLETQYF	TGCAGCGTTGAAGAACCGACAGGGAGTCTAGAGACCCAGTACTTC
TRBJ1-2	TRBV5-1	few	NA	17	CASSLRGPTEKGYGYTF	TGCGCCAGCAGCTTGCGCGGTCCTACAGAGAAGGGATATGGCTACACCTTC
TRBJ2-7	TRBV30	few	NA	14	CAWKEDSFDYEQYF	TGTGCCTGGAAGGAGGACAGCTTTGACTACGAGCAGTACTTC
TRBJ1-3	TRBV11-2	NA	TRBD1	18	CASSLKGTGAGGGNTIYF	TGTGCCAGCAGCTTAAAGGGGACAGGGGCTGGAGGTGGAAACACCATATATTTT
TRBJ2-1	TRBV10-3	few	NA	14	CAISESIVNNEQFF	TGTGCCATCAGTGAGTCGATTGTCAACAATGAGCAGTTCTTC
TRBJ1-1	TRBV3-1	NA	NA	14	CASSQAVEGGEAFF	TGTGCCAGCAGCCAAGCGGTCGAAGGGGGTGAAGCTTTCTTT
TRBJ2-1	TRBV9	NA	NA	14	CASSLSGTGSEQFF	TGTGCCAGCAGCCTTAGCGGGACAGGGAGTGAGCAGTTCTTC
TRBJ2-3	TRBV20-1	NA	NA	13	CSASLGRTDTQYF	TGCAGTGCCAGCTTGGGCCGCACAGATACGCAGTATTTT
TRBJ2-3	TRBV28	many	NA	12	CASSQQVDTQYF	TGTGCCAGCAGCCAACAAGTTGATACGCAGTATTTT
TRBJ1-5	TRBV20-1	NA	TRBD1	13	CSAIPGGNQPQHF	TGCAGTGCTATCCCAGGGGGGAATCAGCCCCAGCATTTT
TRBJ2-3	TRBV12-3/TRBV12-4	NA	TRBD2	16	CASSLASGRYTDTQYF	TGTGCCAGCAGTTTAGCGAGCGGGAGATACACAGATACGCAGTATTTT
TRBJ2-3	TRBV10-3	few	NA	13	CAISDRGGDTQYF	TGTGCCATCAGTGACAGGGGGGGAGATACGCAGTATTTT
TRBJ2-7	TRBV15	NA	TRBD1	14	CATSRDRGSYEQYF	TGTGCCACCAGCAGGGACAGGGGATCCTACGAGCAGTACTTC
TRBJ2-1	TRBV5-4	few	NA	13	CAIRDSYYNEQFF	TGTGCCATTCGGGACTCCTACTACAATGAGCAGTTCTTC
TRBJ1-5	TRBV5-1	NA	NA	15	CASSLDWGQGQPQHF	TGCGCCAGCAGCTTGGACTGGGGTCAGGGTCAGCCCCAGCATTTT
TRBJ2-4	TRBV4-1	many	NA	15	CASSQDGASKNIQYF	TGCGCCAGCAGCCAAGACGGCGCGTCTAAAAACATTCAGTACTTC
TRBJ1-1	TRBV6-1	NA	NA	14	CASRPFQGPTEAFF	TGTGCCAGCAGACCCTTCCAGGGGCCCACTGAAGCTTTCTTT
TRBJ2-2	TRBV6-2/TRBV6-3	NA	NA	15	CASSYSTQHTGELFF	TGTGCCAGCAGTTACTCGACACAGCACACCGGGGAGCTGTTTTTT
TRBJ2-4	TRBV7-2	many	NA	13	CASSSPAQNIQYF	TGTGCCAGCAGCTCTCCTGCTCAAAACATTCAGTACTTC
TRBJ2-1	TRBV28	NA	TRBD2	16	CASSLGTSGSHGEQFF	TGTGCCAGCAGTTTAGGTACTAGCGGGAGTCACGGTGAGCAGTTCTTC